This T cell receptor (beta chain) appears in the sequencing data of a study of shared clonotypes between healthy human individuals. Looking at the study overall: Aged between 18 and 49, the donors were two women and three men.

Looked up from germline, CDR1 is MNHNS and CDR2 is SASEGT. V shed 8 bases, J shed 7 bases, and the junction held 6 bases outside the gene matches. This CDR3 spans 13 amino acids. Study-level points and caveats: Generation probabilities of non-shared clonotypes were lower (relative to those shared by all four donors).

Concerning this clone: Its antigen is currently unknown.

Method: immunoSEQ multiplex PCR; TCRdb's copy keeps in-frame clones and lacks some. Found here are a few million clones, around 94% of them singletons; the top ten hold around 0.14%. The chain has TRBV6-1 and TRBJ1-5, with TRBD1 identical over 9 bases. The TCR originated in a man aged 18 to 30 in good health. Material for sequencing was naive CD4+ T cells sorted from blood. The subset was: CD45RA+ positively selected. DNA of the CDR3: TGTGCCAGCCTCTTCACAGGGGGCCAGCCCCAGCATTTT. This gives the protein CASLFTGGQPQHF.